This TCR beta chain was profiled in a study of T cell changes during pregnancy in multiple sclerosis. The assay was immunoSEQ multiplex PCR, and TCRdb's table has in-frame clones only and misses some. This table holds approximately 130,000 clones, 90% to 98% found once. CDR1 and CDR2 (germline): SQVTM, ANQGSEA. Trimming removed 5 bases at V and 8 bases at J, with 9 bases between. CDR3 length equals 10 residues. This TCR was recovered from a female donor with multiple sclerosis, enrolled in a pregnancy study. The sample consisted of peripheral blood, taken after pregnancy. The chain links TRBV29-1 to TRBJ1-2; D gene ambiguous. This chain's CDR3 is CSVSSRGYTF. The CDR3 nucleotides are TGCAGCGTTTCTTCGCGGGGCTACACCTTC.